The 19 T cell receptor beta chains presented below share a single source sample, sequenced in a study of cytomegalovirus exposure and HLA in healthy donors. PCR primers comprised 60 Vbeta and 13 Jbeta primers. Here immunoSEQ multiplex PCR was the method, and the copy in TCRdb shows in-frame clones only, minus some. The sample lists about 140,000 clones, 70% to 80% occurring once. The specimen sequenced was PBMCs. These receptors all come from a female donor in good health and CMV-seronegative.

J is TRBJ2-2 and V is TRBV28; D is unclear. CDR1 is MDHEN, CDR2 SYDVKM, per germline. The ends were cut back, 10 bases at V and 0 bases at J, with 12 bases in the middle. The CDR3 runs to 14 residues. CDR3 region: CATLRATNTGELFF. The CDR3 DNA is TGTGCCACCCTTCGCGCTACGAACACCGGGGAGCTGTTTTTT.

This rearrangement joins TRBV27 to TRBJ2-1, with TRBD2 identical over 11 bases. The CDR3 contains 20 residues. Germline values: CDR1 MNHEY, CDR2 SMNVEV (reference sequence). Trimming at V came to 4 bases and at J to 2 bases, leaving 16 bases not matched to a gene. CDR3 bases: TGTGCCAGCAGTTCACCCCGGCAGGGGGTAGCGGGGGGGGCCTACAATGAGCAGTTCTTC. This sequence encodes CASSSPRQGVAGGAYNEQFF.

The rearrangement uses TRBV19 and TRBJ1-2; weak D call: TRBD1 (5 bases). CDR3 length: 14 amino acids. Trimming left V 10 bases short and J 8 bases short, with 23 bases between. Germline V gene data show CDR1 as LNHDA and CDR2 as SQIVND (reference sequence). The DNA of the CDR3 is TGTGCCACCTCCTCAGACAGATCTCTTAGGGGCTACACCTTC. It codes for CATSSDRSLRGYTF.

V is TRBV7-9 and J is TRBJ2-5; 10 bases are shared with TRBD1. The germline V gene encodes CDR1 SEHNR and CDR2 FQNEAQ (reference sequence). The CDR3 is 17 residues long. Unmatched junction bases numbered 10, after V lost 2 bases and J lost 4 bases. CDR3 sequence reads: CASSLPSGTGVGETQYF. In DNA form, the CDR3 reads TGTGCCAGCAGCTTACCTTCCGGGACAGGGGTTGGAGAGACCCAGTACTTC.

This chain uses TRBV11-2 with TRBJ2-3; 10 nucleotides align to TRBD1. CDR3 length: 14 amino acids. J was trimmed by 5 bases and V by 5 bases; bases with no gene match: 4. In germline, CDR1 is SGHAT, CDR2 FQNNGV. The CDR3 loop reads CASSRDRGIDTQYF. The DNA of the CDR3 is TGTGCCAGCAGCCGGGACAGGGGAATAGATACGCAGTATTTT.

This chain links TRBV5-5 with TRBJ1-5; D perhaps matches TRBD1 (5 bases). The germline V and J ends were trimmed by 4 bases and 5 bases, with 13 bases remaining between them. The CDR3 sequence is 14 residues long. Germline V gene lookup returns CDR1 SGHKS and CDR2 YYEKEE (reference sequence). CDR3 sequence (DNA): TGTGCCAGCAGCCCCCGGGACTCCGATCAGCCCCAGCATTTT. Protein product: CASSPRDSDQPQHF.

In regard to this clone: An end of the junction does not agree with germline; a read error may underlie this. This chain connects TRBV7-8 to TRBJ2-7, with D possibly being TRBD2 (7 bases). Germline V gene lookup returns CDR1 SGHVS and CDR2 FQNEAQ. This CDR3 is built from 12 residues. CDR3 nucleotide sequence: TGTGCCAGCAGCTTAGGGGGGCGGGAGCGGTACTTC. Translating gives CASSLGGRERYF.

The chain has TRBV9 and TRBJ2-2; 8 positions match TRBD2. The trim removed 4 bases at V and 2 bases at J, leaving 4 bases unmatched. Per the germline V gene, CDR1 is SGDLS and CDR2 is YYNGEE. The CDR3 contains 15 residues. The DNA of the CDR3 is TGTGCCAGCAGCATGCGGGGGGACAACACCGGGGAGCTGTTTTTT. This translates into CASSMRGDNTGELFF.

The V and J genes are TRBV2 and TRBJ1-5, with D possibly matching TRBD1 (6 bases). CDR1 SNHLY and CDR2 FYNNEI come from the germline V gene. The CDR3 sequence is 13 residues long. Trimming cost V 4 bases and J 5 bases, with 9 bases left between them. The CDR3 region has the DNA TGTGCCAGCAGTGTCAGGGGATATCAGCCCCAGCATTTT. Protein product: CASSVRGYQPQHF.

This clone showed up just once. This chain joins TRBV5-4 and TRBJ2-7, with 7 nucleotides matching TRBD1. After removal of 4 bases from V and 7 bases from J, the junction contained 17 bases not matched to a gene. Germline V CDR1 and CDR2: SGHNT, YYREEE (reference sequence). This CDR3 is 16 amino acids long. CDR3 sequence reads: CASSPVGTGALREQYF. The CDR3 DNA reads as TGTGCCAGCAGCCCTGTAGGAACAGGGGCATTACGGGAGCAGTACTTC.

The gene calls are TRBV7-9 and TRBJ2-5, with 13 bases matching TRBD2. This CDR3 spans 17 amino acids. Germline lookup yields CDR1 SEHNR and CDR2 FQNEAQ (reference sequence). The J segment lost 1 base and the V segment lost 0 bases, leaving 2 bases of the junction unmatched. CDR3 nucleotides: TGTGCCAGCAGCTTAGCCACTAGCGGGAGGGGCCAAGAGACCCAGTACTTC. Protein: CASSLATSGRGQETQYF.

This sequence joins TRBV7-5 and TRBJ2-7; TRBD2, the table's D call, lacks a check against the DNA. TRBV7-5 corresponds to a pseudogene. The CDR3 runs 16 residues. This CDR3 is CVRSFRDPGAGEEQYF. The DNA of the CDR3 is TGTGTCAGAAGCTTCAGAGATCCGGGAGCGGGGGAAGAGCAGTACTTC.

The gene calls are TRBV13 and TRBJ2-1; a possible D gene is TRBD2 (6 bases). With 5 bases removed from V and 5 bases from J, the gap between germline ends came to 13 bases. This CDR3 contains 14 residues. Germline CDR1 and CDR2: PRHDT and FYEKMQ (reference sequence). CDR3 DNA sequence: TGTGCCAGCAGCCCCCGGGACTTTGACAATGAGCAGTTCTTC. As protein: CASSPRDFDNEQFF.

V is TRBV6-5 and J is TRBJ2-1, with 7 bases fitting TRBD2. In germline, CDR1 is MNHEY, CDR2 SVGAGI. This CDR3 spans 15 amino acids. After removal of 6 bases from V and 5 bases from J, the junction contained 10 bases not matched to a gene. The CDR3: CASRTGLSRHNEQFF. As DNA, the CDR3 is TGTGCCAGCAGGACGGGACTAAGCCGTCACAATGAGCAGTTCTTC.

This rearrangement joins TRBV5-1 to TRBJ1-1, with D possibly matching TRBD1 (5 bases). Trimming removed 4 bases at V and 2 bases at J, with 21 bases between. CDR1 and CDR2 (germline): SGHRS, YFSETQ. This CDR3 is 17 amino acids long. CDR3 bases: TGCGCCAGCAGCACGCCGACGGGGGGGGAGCGAAACACTGAAGCTTTCTTT. Amino acids: CASSTPTGGERNTEAFF.

This chain connects TRBV7-2 to TRBJ2-3; D not certain. Germline lookup yields CDR1 SGHTA and CDR2 FQGNSA. Trimming left V 2 bases short and J 5 bases short, with 5 bases between. The length of the CDR3 is 12 residues. The CDR3 bases are TGTGCCAGCAGCTTAAACATAGATACGCAGTATTTT. Its protein product is CASSLNIDTQYF.

This clone was seen only a few times. The chain is built from TRBV5-4 and TRBJ2-5, with no clear D. The CDR3 covers 14 residues. The germline CDR1 and CDR2 sequences are SGHNT and YYREEE (reference sequence). Trimming pared 2 bases from V and 1 base from J, leaving 9 bases between. The CDR3 region has the DNA TGTGCCAGCAGCTTACGCGCGGTCCAAGAGACCCAGTACTTC. This gives the protein CASSLRAVQETQYF.

The V and J genes are TRBV6-1 and TRBJ2-7; weak D call: TRBD2 (6 bases). V dropped 0 bases and J dropped 0 bases, with 6 bases sitting between them. From germline, CDR1 is MNHNS and CDR2 SASEGT. The CDR3 spans 14 residues. The CDR3 nucleotides read TGTGCCAGCAGTGAAGCCGGGAGCTCCTACGAGCAGTACTTC. This sequence encodes CASSEAGSSYEQYF.

The V and J genes are TRBV18 and TRBJ2-2; D might be TRBD1 (8 bases). The CDR3 runs 16 residues. The V gene lost 6 bases and the J gene lost 0 bases, with 14 bases spanning the gap. Germline values: CDR1 KGHSH, CDR2 LQKENI. The CDR3, as DNA: TGTGCCAGCTCTCAAACAGGGGGGGCGAACACCGGGGAGCTGTTTTTT. Amino acids: CASSQTGGANTGELFF.